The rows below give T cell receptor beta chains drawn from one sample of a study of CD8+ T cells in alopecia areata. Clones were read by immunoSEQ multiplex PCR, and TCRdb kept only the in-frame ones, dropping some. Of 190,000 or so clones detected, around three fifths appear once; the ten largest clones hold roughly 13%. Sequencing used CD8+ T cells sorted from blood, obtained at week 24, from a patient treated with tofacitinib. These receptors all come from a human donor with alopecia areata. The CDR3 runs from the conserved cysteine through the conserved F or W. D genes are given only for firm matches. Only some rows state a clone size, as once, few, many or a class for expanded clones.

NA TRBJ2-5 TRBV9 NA CASSVGGTERETQYF TGTGCCAGCAGCGTAGGAGGGACTGAGAGGGAGACCCAGTACTTC
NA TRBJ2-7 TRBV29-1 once CSVFDRYYEQYF TGCAGCGTTTTCGACAGATACTACGAGCAGTACTTC
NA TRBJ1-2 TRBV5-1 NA CASSYLPVSHYGYTF TGCGCCAGCAGCTATTTGCCTGTCTCGCACTATGGCTACACCTTC
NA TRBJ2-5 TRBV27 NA CASSFRALGETQYF TGTGCCAGCAGTTTCAGGGCTCTCGGGGAGACCCAGTACTTC
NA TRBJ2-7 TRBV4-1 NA CASSQDKSRTYEQYF TGCGCCAGCAGCCAGGACAAATCACGAACCTACGAGCAGTACTTC
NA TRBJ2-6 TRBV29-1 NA CSVEDRVRGSGANVLTF TGCAGCGTTGAAGATCGCGTGCGAGGGTCTGGGGCCAACGTCCTGACTTTC
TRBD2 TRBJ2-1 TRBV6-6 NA CASSYFSGGNEQFF TGTGCCAGCAGTTACTTTAGCGGGGGCAATGAGCAGTTCTTC
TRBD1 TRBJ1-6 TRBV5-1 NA CASRKIPGQSTNSPLHF TGCGCCAGCAGAAAAATACCGGGACAGAGTACTAATTCACCCCTCCACTTT
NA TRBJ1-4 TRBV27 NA CASSRQATNEKLFF TGTGCCAGCAGCAGACAAGCAACTAATGAAAAACTGTTTTTT
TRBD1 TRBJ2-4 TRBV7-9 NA CASSDEDRGHIQYF TGTGCCAGCAGTGACGAAGACAGGGGCCACATTCAGTACTTC
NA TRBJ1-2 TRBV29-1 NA CSDGTYRVDGYTF TGCAGCGATGGGACGTACAGGGTCGATGGCTACACCTTC
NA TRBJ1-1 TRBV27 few CASSSAGAQNTEAFF TGTGCCAGCAGTTCCGCAGGGGCCCAGAACACTGAAGCTTTCTTT
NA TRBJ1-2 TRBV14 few CASSSDGPLWGGYTF TGTGCCAGCAGCTCAGACGGGCCCCTATGGGGTGGCTACACCTTC
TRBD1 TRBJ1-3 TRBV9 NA CASSVGQGAGNTIYF TGTGCCAGCAGCGTAGGACAGGGGGCTGGAAACACCATATATTTT
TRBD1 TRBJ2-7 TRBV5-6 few CASSWGTGAYEQYF TGTGCCAGCAGCTGGGGGACAGGGGCCTACGAGCAGTACTTC
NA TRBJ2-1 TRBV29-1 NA CSVEDRRSSYNEQFF TGCAGCGTTGAAGATAGGCGGAGCTCCTACAATGAGCAGTTCTTC
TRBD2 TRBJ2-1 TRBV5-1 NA CASSLEIGLAGNEQFF TGCGCCAGCAGCTTGGAGATTGGGCTAGCGGGCAATGAGCAGTTCTTC
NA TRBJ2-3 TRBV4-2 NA CASSQDLLLGTTTDTQYF TGTGCCAGCAGCCAAGATCTCCTTTTGGGCACGACCACAGATACGCAGTATTTT
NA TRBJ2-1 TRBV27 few CASSPLYLADEQFF TGTGCCAGCAGTCCCTTGTATTTGGCTGATGAGCAGTTCTTC
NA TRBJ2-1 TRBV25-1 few CASSAGRGAVSNEQFF TGTGCCAGCAGTGCAGGCAGGGGGGCCGTGAGCAATGAGCAGTTCTTC
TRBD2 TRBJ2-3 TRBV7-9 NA CASSSQAGATDTQYF TGTGCCAGCAGCTCACAAGCGGGGGCCACAGATACGCAGTATTTT
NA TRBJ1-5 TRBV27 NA CASSLGGYSNQPQHF TGTGCCAGCAGTTTAGGAGGTTATAGCAATCAGCCCCAGCATTTT